Reported below is one T cell receptor (beta chain). This entry is derived from a study of blood T cell repertoires in COVID-19. The repertoire was sequenced with immunoSEQ multiplex PCR; TCRdb's copy has only in-frame clones and lacks some. The sample has roughly 140,000 clones, around 89% seen once. Trimming left V 4 bases short and J 4 bases short, with 16 bases between. The CDR3 contains 15 residues. Germline CDR1 reads SGHTA; CDR2 reads FQGNSA. The TCR comes from an older woman with active COVID-19. J is TRBJ2-5 and V is TRBV7-2; a weak D match, TRBD2 (7 bases). Sequencing was done on a sample of peripheral blood. The CDR3 nucleotides read TGTGCCAGCAGCTCCGGGGGGCTTTTACTAGAGACCCAGTACTTC. It is translated as CASSSGGLLLETQYF.